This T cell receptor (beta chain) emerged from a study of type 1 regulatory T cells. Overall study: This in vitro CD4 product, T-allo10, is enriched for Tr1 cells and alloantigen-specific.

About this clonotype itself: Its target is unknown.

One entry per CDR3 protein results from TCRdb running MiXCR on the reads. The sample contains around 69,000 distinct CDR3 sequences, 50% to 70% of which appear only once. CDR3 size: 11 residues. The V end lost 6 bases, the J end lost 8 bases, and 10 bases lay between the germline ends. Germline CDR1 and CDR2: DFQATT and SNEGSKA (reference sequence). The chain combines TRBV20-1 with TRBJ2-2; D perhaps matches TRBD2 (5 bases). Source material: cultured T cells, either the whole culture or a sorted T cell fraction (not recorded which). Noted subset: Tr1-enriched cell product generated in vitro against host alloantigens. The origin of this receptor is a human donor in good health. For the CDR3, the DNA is TGCAGTGCCAGGATAGCGGGGGAGCTGTTTTTT. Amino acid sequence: CSARIAGELFF.